This T cell receptor (beta chain) originates from a study of early T cells in non-severe SARS-CoV-2 infection. Study at large: Sequencing input comprised bulk RNA from unsorted whole blood; chain pairing was not available.

Unique molecular identifier tags were affixed to discrete cDNA molecules. TCRdb recomputed calls from the 5' RACE reads with MiXCR, one row per CDR3 protein. The table records 90,000 or so distinct CDR3 sequences, under 15% of them present only once. V was pared by 3 bases and J by 2 bases, with 4 bases of the junction left unmatched. The CDR3 is made up of 15 amino acids. Germline V gene lookup returns CDR1 SGHDT and CDR2 YYEEEE. This receptor was obtained from an adult who was a healthcare worker with PCR-confirmed SARS-CoV-2 infection or an uninfected control (not recorded which). Sequencing was done on a sample of whole blood. The V gene is TRBV5-6, the J gene TRBJ2-7, with 11 positions matching TRBD2. The CDR3 is CASSWGLAETYEQYF. The DNA of the CDR3 is TGTGCCAGCAGCTGGGGACTAGCGGAAACCTACGAGCAGTACTTC.